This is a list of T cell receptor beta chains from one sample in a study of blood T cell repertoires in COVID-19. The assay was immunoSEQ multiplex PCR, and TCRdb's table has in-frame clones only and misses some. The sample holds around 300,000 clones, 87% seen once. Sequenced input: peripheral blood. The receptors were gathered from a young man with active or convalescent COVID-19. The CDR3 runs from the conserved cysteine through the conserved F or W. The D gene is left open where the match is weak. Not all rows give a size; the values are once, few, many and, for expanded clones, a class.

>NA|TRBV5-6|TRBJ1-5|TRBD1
CASSTTGNSNQPQHF
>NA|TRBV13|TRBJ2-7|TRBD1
CASSAGQGHSYEQYF
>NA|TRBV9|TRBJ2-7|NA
CASSVGVGGYEQYF
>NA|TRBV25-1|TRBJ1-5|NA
CASPGGQPQHF
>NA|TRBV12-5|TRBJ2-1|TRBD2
CASGLAQTSGLYNEQFF
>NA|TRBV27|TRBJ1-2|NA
CASSPDRDYGYTF
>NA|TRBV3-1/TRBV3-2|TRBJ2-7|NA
CASSLDRKGSYEQYF
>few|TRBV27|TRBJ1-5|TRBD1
CASSLSAAGGDQPQHF
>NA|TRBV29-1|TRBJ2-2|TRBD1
CSVRTGGETGELFF
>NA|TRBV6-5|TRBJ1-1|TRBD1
CASSYSGRGTEAFF
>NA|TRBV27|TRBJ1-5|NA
CASSTSRGGQPQHF
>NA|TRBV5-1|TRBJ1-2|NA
CASSLAPQGYTF
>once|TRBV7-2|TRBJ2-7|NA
CASSSNSLSVPYEQYF
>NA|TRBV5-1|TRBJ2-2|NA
CASSFSGLTGELFF